This entry lists 19 T cell receptor beta chains sequenced from one sample in a study of T cell changes during pregnancy in multiple sclerosis. Only in-frame clones appear in the TCRdb table, and some are missing; sequencing was by immunoSEQ multiplex PCR. Here the sample spans tens of thousands of clones, 94% being singletons. The sample was peripheral blood, taken in the second trimester of pregnancy. Receptor source: a female donor in good health, enrolled as a control in a pregnancy study.

This chain uses TRBV5-1 with TRBJ2-1, with 9 bases identical to TRBD1. Germline lookup yields CDR1 SGHRS and CDR2 YFSETQ. The junction had 7 bases not matched to a gene; V was cut back by 1 base and J by 5 bases. CDR3 length: 16 residues. The DNA for the CDR3 is TGCGCCAGCAGCTTGCCGGGGACAGGGCTGAACAATGAGCAGTTCTTC. Protein sequence: CASSLPGTGLNNEQFF.

The V call is TRBV11-1, the J call TRBJ2-7; D unclear. CDR1 SGHAT and CDR2 FQDESV come from the germline V gene (reference sequence). Trimming took 9 bases from V and 1 from J, leaving 13 bases between them. CDR3 length equals 13 residues. The CDR3: CASESIESYEQYF. CDR3 bases: TGTGCCAGTGAGAGTATAGAGTCCTACGAGCAGTACTTC.

The chain uses TRBV29-1 and TRBJ2-2; possible D gene TRBD1, 6 bases. V was shortened by 3 bases and J by 1 base, with 9 bases between the two germline ends. Germline values: CDR1 SQVTM, CDR2 ANQGSEA. The CDR3 runs to 14 residues. The CDR3 reads CSVEPRGNTGELFF. CDR3 DNA: TGCAGCGTTGAGCCCAGGGGGAACACCGGGGAGCTGTTTTTT.

The chain has TRBV5-4 and TRBJ2-7, with 8 bases lining up with TRBD1. V lost 4 bases, J lost 7 bases, and 10 bases stayed unmatched. This CDR3 is 14 amino acids long. Germline values: CDR1 SGHNT, CDR2 YYREEE (reference sequence). For the CDR3, the DNA is TGTGCCAGCAGCGATAGACAGGGGTTGGGAGAGCAGTACTTC. Protein: CASSDRQGLGEQYF.

The chain has TRBV5-6 and TRBJ2-7; maybe TRBD1 (5 bases). CDR3 length equals 14 residues. V gave up 7 bases and J gave up 3 bases, with 17 bases separating them. CDR1 is SGHDT, CDR2 YYEEEE, per germline. CDR3 in amino acids: CASEVAGRVYEQYF. Here the CDR3 DNA reads TGTGCCAGCGAGGTGGCTGGCAGGGTCTACGAGCAGTACTTC.

This chain connects TRBV4-1 to TRBJ1-4; 12 nucleotides line up with TRBD1. Germline values: CDR1 MGHRA, CDR2 YSYEKL. V shed 6 bases and J 6 bases; nucleotides not matched to a gene: 26. The CDR3 totals 22 residues. CDR3 sequence: CASSSGGQGAPLAVLLYEKLFF. The CDR3 coding sequence is TGCGCCAGCAGTTCGGGGGGACAGGGGGCCCCACTGGCGGTTCTTCTCTATGAAAAACTGTTTTTT.

This chain links TRBV15 with TRBJ1-1; D gene ambiguous. The CDR3 totals 15 residues. Germline CDR1 and CDR2: LNHNV and YYDKDF (reference sequence). With 0 bases removed from V and 0 bases from J, the gap between germline ends came to 8 bases. CDR3 nucleotide sequence: TGTGCCACCAGCAGAGATCGGGAACTGAACACTGAAGCTTTCTTT. Its translation is CATSRDRELNTEAFF.

V usage is TRBV6-6 and J usage is TRBJ2-7; 7 nucleotides line up with TRBD2. This CDR3 is built from 14 residues. Germline values: CDR1 MNHNY, CDR2 SVGAGI (reference sequence). Losses at the gene ends were 10 bases for V and 1 base for J; bases not matched to a gene: 10. The CDR3 bases are TGTGCCACCCGGCCGGGAGGCCTATCCTACGAGCAGTACTTC. Residues: CATRPGGLSYEQYF.

The count of this clone is one. This chain uses TRBV27 with TRBJ2-7, with 9 bases that match TRBD1. The V and J ends lost 6 bases and 2 bases, in that order; junction bases with no gene match: 5. The length of the CDR3 is 14 residues. Germline CDR1 MNHEY, CDR2 SMNVEV (reference sequence). The CDR3: CASSGGTGPYEQYF. CDR3 DNA sequence: TGTGCCAGCAGCGGCGGGACAGGGCCCTACGAGCAGTACTTC.

This clone was recorded only once. The junction shows a germline mismatch at one end, possibly a read error. This rearrangement joins TRBV4-1 to TRBJ1-1; tentatively, D is TRBD1 (6 bases). Germline lookup yields CDR1 MGHRA and CDR2 YSYEKL. CDR3 length: 15 residues. CDR3 sequence: CASSKEQGLNTEAFF. The CDR3 nucleotides are TGCGCCAGCAGCAAAGAACAGGGATTGAACACTGAAGCTTTCTTT.

V is TRBV9 and J is TRBJ1-6; no definite D call. The CDR3 has 13 amino acids. V dropped 4 bases and J dropped 9 bases, with 11 bases sitting between them. CDR1 is SGDLS, CDR2 YYNGEE, per germline. The CDR3 coding sequence is TGTGCCAGCAGCTTCCGAGATGGTTCACCCCTCCACTTT. Translating gives CASSFRDGSPLHF.

The chain recombines TRBV19 with TRBJ1-1; D gene ambiguous. From germline, CDR1 is LNHDA and CDR2 SQIVND (reference sequence). This CDR3 region has 14 residues. Trimming stripped 3 bases from V and 4 bases from J, with 12 bases between. CDR3 DNA: TGTGCCAGTAGTATGGATACGGGAGTCACTGAAGCTTTCTTT. Translating it yields CASSMDTGVTEAFF.

The table lists this clone with a count of one. The gene calls are TRBV27 and TRBJ2-1; 7 bases are a match to TRBD1. From germline, CDR1 is MNHEY and CDR2 SMNVEV (reference sequence). Trimming at V came to 5 bases and at J to 3 bases, leaving 4 bases not matched to a gene. The CDR3 runs to 14 residues. The CDR3 DNA reads TGTGCCAGCAGTCCTCGGACAGGCTACAATGAGCAGTTCTTC. This codes for CASSPRTGYNEQFF.

The J gene is TRBJ2-3, the V gene TRBV11-1; 11 bases are shared with TRBD2. Germline CDR1 and CDR2: SGHAT and FQDESV (reference sequence). The CDR3 loop spans 13 amino acids. After removal of 11 bases from V and 6 bases from J, the junction contained 7 bases not matched to a gene. This chain's CDR3 is CAGTSGSLDTQYF. The CDR3 DNA reads as TGTGCCGGTACTAGCGGGAGTCTGGATACGCAGTATTTT.

The rearrangement links TRBV14 to TRBJ2-7, with 13 bases lining up with TRBD2. The CDR3 is 16 residues long. Germline trimming cut 4 bases from V and 1 base from J; bases unmatched to any gene: 4. From germline, CDR1 is SGHDN and CDR2 FVKESK. The chain's CDR3 is CASSLGLAGLSYEQYF. The DNA of the CDR3 is TGTGCCAGCAGCCTGGGACTAGCGGGACTATCCTACGAGCAGTACTTC.

V gene TRBV19 combines with J gene TRBJ1-4, with D possibly being TRBD1 (6 bases). The CDR3 loop spans 16 amino acids. The V end lost 5 bases, the J end lost 2 bases, and 15 bases lay between the germline ends. CDR1 is LNHDA, CDR2 SQIVND, per germline (reference sequence). CDR3 loop: CASSLFYRATNEKLFF. As DNA, the CDR3 is TGTGCCAGTAGTCTTTTCTACAGGGCGACTAATGAAAAACTGTTTTTT.

The CDR3 loop is CASNDRVQNEKLFF. DNA for the CDR3: TGTGCCAGCAACGACAGGGTCCAAAATGAAAAACTGTTTTTT. The chain joins TRBV6-6 to TRBJ1-4; 7 bases are shared with TRBD1. The CDR3 contains 14 residues. CDR1 is MNHNY and CDR2 is SVGAGI in the germline V gene (reference sequence). The V segment lost 7 bases and the J segment 5 bases; nucleotides outside the gene matches: 7.

V gene TRBV19 combines with J gene TRBJ2-5; 7 bases align to TRBD1. V trimming: 7 bases; J trimming: 2 bases; junction bases outside the gene matches: 13. The CDR3 consists of 16 residues. From germline, CDR1 is LNHDA and CDR2 SQIVND (reference sequence). The CDR3 protein is CASKSAADRRQETQYF. In DNA form, the CDR3 reads TGTGCCAGTAAATCCGCGGCGGACAGGCGGCAAGAGACCCAGTACTTC. Filled out from reference TRBV19 and TRBJ2-5, the complete variable domain reads DGGITQSPKYLFRKEGQNVTLSCEQNLNHDAMYWYRQDPGQGLRLIYYSQIVNDFQKGDIAEGYSVSREKKESFPLTVTSAQKNPTAFYLCASKSAADRRQETQYFGPGTRLLVL.

The chain carries TRBV6-1 and TRBJ2-1; tentative D call: TRBD2 (6 bases). CDR1 and CDR2 from the germline V gene are MNHNS and SASEGT. The CDR3 is 15 amino acids. The V end was cut by 6 bases, the J end by 4 bases, with 16 bases between. The CDR3 bases are TGTGCCAGCAGCCTGGGGGGAACGTCATACAATGAGCAGTTCTTC. It specifies CASSLGGTSYNEQFF.